This TCR beta chain was sequenced during a study of T cell clones after liver transplantation. About the research overall: In this trial, immunosuppression withdrawal was attempted within 2 years of liver transplant. Standard immunosuppression, with no induction, continued until 12-24 months after transplant. Study-wide findings and caveats: Donor-reactive sequences fell more than third party-reactive ones, suggesting partial deletion.

V gave up 0 bases and J gave up 0 bases, with 7 bases separating them. CDR3 size: 15 residues. The germline CDR1 and CDR2 sequences are SGHKS and YYEKEE (reference sequence). Only in-frame clones appear in the TCRdb table, and some are missing; sequencing was by immunoSEQ multiplex PCR. The table lists 95,000 to 130,000 clones, 90% of them singletons, with approximately 0.84% in the top ten. A note on this clone: Its matching antigen is unknown.

Specimen: CD4+ T cells from blood, collected 12 months after liver transplant. The chain links TRBV5-5 to TRBJ2-1; possibly TRBD2 for D (5 bases). This clonotype was sampled from a human patient who received a liver transplant. Some T cells may arise from the graft donor. This chain's CDR3 is CASSLDSGSYNEQFF. The CDR3 DNA reads TGTGCCAGCAGCTTGGACAGCGGCTCCTACAATGAGCAGTTCTTC.